A selection of T cell receptor beta chains follows, all from one sample in a study of control samples from healthy donors and cancer patients. The table came from immunoSEQ multiplex PCR; TCRdb's copy has only in-frame clones and leaves some out. In the table there are roughly 100,000 clones, under 90% of which are singletons. The specimen sequenced was blood. These receptors all stem from a woman in her fifties or sixties in good health. CDR3s include the opening cysteine and the closing phenylalanine or tryptophan. The D gene is left open where the match is weak. Clone size, where shown, is once, few, many, or a class for clones that have expanded.

d_gene	v_gene	j_gene	abundance	CDR3nt	CDR3aa
TRBD2	TRBV2	TRBJ2-2	NA	TGTGCCACGAGCGGGGACGGTACCGGGGAGCTGTTTTTT	CATSGDGTGELFF
NA	TRBV18	TRBJ2-5	NA	TGTGCCAGCTCACCGGAAAGAACATACCAGTACTTC	CASSPERTYQYF
NA	TRBV5-1	TRBJ1-1	NA	TGCGCCAGCAGCTCCCGGGACTATTCTATGAACACTGAAGCTTTCTTT	CASSSRDYSMNTEAFF
TRBD2	TRBV9	TRBJ2-3	NA	TGTGCCAGCAGCGCGCCGACTAGCGGGGAGAACACAGATACGCAGTATTTT	CASSAPTSGENTDTQYF
NA	TRBV6-4	TRBJ2-3	NA	TGTGCCAGCAGTGACTTTGGCGGGCCAGATACGCAGTATTTT	CASSDFGGPDTQYF
NA	TRBV10-3	TRBJ1-2	NA	TGTGCCATCAGTAGGGCGGACTATGGCTACACCTTC	CAISRADYGYTF
TRBD1	TRBV5-5	TRBJ2-5	NA	TGTGCCAGCAGCTCGAAATTACGGGACAGAATAGTCCAAGAGACCCAGTACTTC	CASSSKLRDRIVQETQYF
TRBD1	TRBV15	TRBJ1-2	NA	TGTGCCACCAGCAGAGATCTTGGGGGACAGGGGGCAATTCGTGGCTACACCTTC	CATSRDLGGQGAIRGYTF
NA	TRBV7-8	TRBJ2-5	NA	TGTGCCAGCAGCTTAAGACTTGCGGGGTCGACGATGGAGACCCAGTACTTC	CASSLRLAGSTMETQYF
NA	TRBV6-2/TRBV6-3	TRBJ1-1	once	TGTGCCAGCAGTTACTACGACACATCGGCTGAAGCTTTCTTT	CASSYYDTSAEAFF
NA	TRBV7-7	TRBJ2-2	NA	TGTGCTAGCAGCCCGGCAGGGGCTGACACCGGGGAGCTGTTTTTT	CASSPAGADTGELFF
NA	TRBV7-2	TRBJ1-1	NA	TGTGCCAGCAGCTTAGTCGCCGGGGGATTCCCTGAAGCTTTCTTT	CASSLVAGGFPEAFF
TRBD1	TRBV20-1	TRBJ1-2	NA	TGCAGTGCTAGTACCGGGACAGGGGGCTTCAGTGGCTACACCTTC	CSASTGTGGFSGYTF
TRBD2	TRBV19	TRBJ2-1	NA	TGTGCCAGTTCAGCGGGGAGCTCCTACAATGAGCAGTTCTTC	CASSAGSSYNEQFF
NA	TRBV7-2	TRBJ2-5	once	TGTGCCAGCAGCTTGGGTACTCAGGGGACCCAGTACTTC	CASSLGTQGTQYF
NA	TRBV28	TRBJ1-3	NA	TGTGCCAGCAGCCACTTAAACACCATATATTTT	CASSHLNTIYF
TRBD2	TRBV14	TRBJ2-1	once	TGTGCCAGCAGCCAAGGACTAGCGGGAGGGAGGGAGCAGTTCTTC	CASSQGLAGGREQFF
TRBD1	TRBV19	TRBJ1-1	NA	TGTGCCAGTAGTATAACGACAGGGCGTTACACTGAAGCTTTCTTT	CASSITTGRYTEAFF
TRBD2	TRBV7-8	TRBJ2-3	NA	TGTGCCAGCAGCTTAGACCTAGCGGGGGGGCTAATTACTAGCACAGATACGCAGTATTTT	CASSLDLAGGLITSTDTQYF
NA	TRBV19	TRBJ1-5	NA	TGTGCCAGTAGTATAGTGGACATCTATCAGCCCCAGCATTTT	CASSIVDIYQPQHF
TRBD1	TRBV5-1	TRBJ1-6	once	TGCGCCAGCAGCGTGACAGGGGAAGGCTCACCCCTCCACTTT	CASSVTGEGSPLHF
NA	TRBV7-9	TRBJ1-6	NA	TGTGCCAGCAGCCCAGGGTATGAGGATTCACCCCTCCACTTT	CASSPGYEDSPLHF
TRBD1	TRBV9	TRBJ1-2	NA	TGTGCCAGCAGCGTCGGACAGGGATCCTATGGCTACACCTTC	CASSVGQGSYGYTF
NA	TRBV7-2	TRBJ2-3	NA	TGTGCCAGCAGCCCTAGGTCCCCTGTGGATACGCAGTATTTT	CASSPRSPVDTQYF
TRBD1	TRBV18	TRBJ2-3	once	TGTGCCAGCTCACCAATGGACAGGCCGAGCACAGATACGCAGTATTTT	CASSPMDRPSTDTQYF
NA	TRBV6-2/TRBV6-3	TRBJ1-1	NA	TGTGCCAGCAGCCGACCCCCAGGGGCGGGGAACACTGAAGCTTTCTTT	CASSRPPGAGNTEAFF
NA	TRBV14	TRBJ2-1	NA	TGTGCCAGCAGCCAAGTCTTCTACAATGAGCAGTTCTTC	CASSQVFYNEQFF
NA	TRBV19	TRBJ1-4	NA	TGTGCCAGTAGCAATCCAGGGTCGAATGAAAAACTGTTTTTT	CASSNPGSNEKLFF
TRBD1	TRBV7-8	TRBJ2-7	NA	TGTGCCAGCAGAAGGGGACAGGGCTACGAGCAGTACTTC	CASRRGQGYEQYF
NA	TRBV2	TRBJ1-5	NA	TGTGCCAGCAGTGACCAGGGGCCCCAACGGCCCCAGCATTTT	CASSDQGPQRPQHF
NA	TRBV3-1/TRBV3-2	TRBJ2-7	NA	TGTGCCAGCAGCCAAGGTCCCAGGTCCTACGAGCAGTACTTC	CASSQGPRSYEQYF
NA	TRBV24-1	TRBJ1-6	NA	TGTGCCACCAGTGAAACGGGACGCAATTCACCCCTCCACTTT	CATSETGRNSPLHF
NA	TRBV15	TRBJ2-5	NA	TGTGCCACCAGCAGAGGGAACGGGCAAGAGACCCAGTACTTC	CATSRGNGQETQYF
NA	TRBV4-2	TRBJ1-1	once	TGTGCCAGCAGCCAAGTACAAGGGCCTGAAGCTTTCTTT	CASSQVQGPEAFF
NA	TRBV7-2	TRBJ2-1	NA	TGTGCCAGCAGCTTAGGGGTGGGCCCCTACAATGAGCAGTTCTTC	CASSLGVGPYNEQFF
NA	TRBV2	TRBJ2-1	NA	TGTGCCAGCAGTCATAATTTTGACAATGAGCAGTTCTTC	CASSHNFDNEQFF
NA	TRBV6-5	TRBJ2-2	once	TGTCTGTCGGGGGTAGGGACCGGGGAGCTGTTTTTT	CLSGVGTGELFF
TRBD2	TRBV2	TRBJ2-1	NA	TGTGCCAGCCCCCCCGCGGCGGGAGGGCCCGTGACTGAGCAGTTCTTC	CASPPAAGGPVTEQFF
NA	TRBV19	TRBJ1-1	NA	TGTGCCAGTAGCGATCGGGCCAGAACTTACACTGAAGCTTTCTTT	CASSDRARTYTEAFF
TRBD1	TRBV18	TRBJ1-2	NA	TGTGCCAGCTCCGCGGGACAGAAGAATGTTGGCTACACCTTC	CASSAGQKNVGYTF
NA	TRBV6-2/TRBV6-3	TRBJ2-6	NA	TGTGCCAGCAGTTTTTGGGGTTCGGCCTCTGGGGCCAACGTCCTGACTTTC	CASSFWGSASGANVLTF
TRBD2	TRBV7-8	TRBJ2-1	NA	TGTGCCAGCAGCCTGAGACTAGCTTACAATGAGCAGTTCTTC	CASSLRLAYNEQFF
TRBD1	TRBV5-4	TRBJ1-2	NA	TGTGCCAGCAGCCAGGGACAGATCTATGGCTACACCTTC	CASSQGQIYGYTF
NA	TRBV20-1	TRBJ1-4	NA	TGCAGTGCTAGTACTAATGAAAAACTGTTTTTT	CSASTNEKLFF
NA	TRBV7-9	TRBJ1-3	few	TGTGCCAGCAGGCTACAGGACATTGGAAACACCATATATTTT	CASRLQDIGNTIYF
TRBD1	TRBV6-5	TRBJ2-1	few	TGTGCCAGCTCTGAGGACAGGGCGCCCTACAATGAGCAGTTCTTC	CASSEDRAPYNEQFF
NA	TRBV7-8	TRBJ2-1	NA	TGTGCCAGCAGCTTAGCGAATACGCACTACAATGAGCAGTTCTTC	CASSLANTHYNEQFF
NA	TRBV11-3	TRBJ1-1	NA	TGTGCCAGCAGCTTGAACAGGTTTGAAGCTTTCTTT	CASSLNRFEAFF
TRBD1	TRBV6-5	TRBJ1-4	NA	TGTGCCAGCAGAGGACAGGGGCGTGAAAAACTGTTTTTT	CASRGQGREKLFF
NA	TRBV2	TRBJ2-3	NA	TGTGCCAGCAGTGTAGGTCCGCCGGATACGCAGTATTTT	CASSVGPPDTQYF
NA	TRBV5-4	TRBJ1-2	once	TGTGCCAGCAGCTTAGCCGGGGGCTATGGCTACACCTTC	CASSLAGGYGYTF
NA	TRBV30	TRBJ2-1	NA	TGTGCCTGGAGTTCAGATCAGGGCTCCTACAATGAGCAGTTCTTC	CAWSSDQGSYNEQFF
NA	TRBV5-4	TRBJ2-7	NA	TGTGCCAGCAGCTTGGAAGGGACCTCCTACGAGCAGTACTTC	CASSLEGTSYEQYF
NA	TRBV18	TRBJ1-4	NA	TGTGCCAGCTCCCTCAGCCGGGACACCAATGAAAAACTGTTTTTT	CASSLSRDTNEKLFF
NA	TRBV5-5	TRBJ2-7	few	TGTGCCAGCAGCTTGTTTGACAACGAGCAGTACTTC	CASSLFDNEQYF